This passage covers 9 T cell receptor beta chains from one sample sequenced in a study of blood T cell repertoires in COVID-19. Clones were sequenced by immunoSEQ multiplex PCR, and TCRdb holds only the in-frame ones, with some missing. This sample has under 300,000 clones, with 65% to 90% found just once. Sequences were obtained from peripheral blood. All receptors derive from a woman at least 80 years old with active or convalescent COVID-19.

This CDR3 reads CASSVASSGKDTQYF. Written as DNA, the CDR3 is TGTGCCAGCAGCGTAGCGTCTAGCGGGAAAGATACGCAGTATTTT. The chain uses TRBV9 and TRBJ2-3; 9 bases align to TRBD2. The germline V gene encodes CDR1 SGDLS and CDR2 YYNGEE. The CDR3 extends over 15 amino acids. The junction had 4 bases not matched to a gene; V was cut back by 0 bases and J by 5 bases.

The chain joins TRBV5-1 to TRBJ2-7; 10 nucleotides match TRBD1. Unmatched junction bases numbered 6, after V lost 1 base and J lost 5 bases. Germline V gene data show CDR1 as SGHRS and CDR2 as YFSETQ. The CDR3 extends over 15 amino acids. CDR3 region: CASSLIGQGDHEQYF. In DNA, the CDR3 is TGCGCCAGCAGCTTGATAGGACAGGGGGACCACGAGCAGTACTTC.

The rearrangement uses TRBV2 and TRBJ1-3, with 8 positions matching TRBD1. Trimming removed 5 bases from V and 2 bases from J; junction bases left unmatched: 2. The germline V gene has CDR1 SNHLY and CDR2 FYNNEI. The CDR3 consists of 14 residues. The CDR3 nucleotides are TGTGCCAGCAGTATGGACAGGGCTGGAAACACCATATATTTT. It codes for CASSMDRAGNTIYF.

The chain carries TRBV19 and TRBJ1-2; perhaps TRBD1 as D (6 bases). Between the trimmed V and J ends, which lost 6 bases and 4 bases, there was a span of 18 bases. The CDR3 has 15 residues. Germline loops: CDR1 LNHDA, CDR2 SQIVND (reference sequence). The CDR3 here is CASSTQGDGAYGYTF. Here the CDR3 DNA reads TGTGCCAGTAGCACACAGGGAGATGGAGCCTATGGCTACACCTTC.

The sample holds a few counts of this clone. DNA for the CDR3: TGTGCCAGCAGTTTCGACAGGGTTAACACTGAAGCTTTCTTT. Protein product: CASSFDRVNTEAFF. The chain is built from TRBV27 and TRBJ1-1, with 7 positions matching TRBD1. Looked up from germline, CDR1 is MNHEY and CDR2 is SMNVEV (reference sequence). Trimming took 3 bases from V and 2 from J; bases not matched to a gene: 3. The length of the CDR3 is 14 residues.

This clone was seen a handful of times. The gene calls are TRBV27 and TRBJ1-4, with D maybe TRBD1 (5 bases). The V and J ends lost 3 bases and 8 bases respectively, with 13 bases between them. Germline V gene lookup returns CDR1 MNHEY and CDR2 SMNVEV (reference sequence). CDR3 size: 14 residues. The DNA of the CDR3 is TGTGCCAGCAGTTTCGCGGCAGGGTGGGAAAAACTGTTTTTT. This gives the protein CASSFAAGWEKLFF.

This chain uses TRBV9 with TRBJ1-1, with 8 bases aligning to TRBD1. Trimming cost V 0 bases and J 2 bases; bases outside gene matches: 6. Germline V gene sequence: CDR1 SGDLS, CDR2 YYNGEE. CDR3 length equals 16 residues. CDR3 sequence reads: CASSVGAGGTNTEAFF. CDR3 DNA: TGTGCCAGCAGCGTAGGGGCAGGGGGCACAAACACTGAAGCTTTCTTT.

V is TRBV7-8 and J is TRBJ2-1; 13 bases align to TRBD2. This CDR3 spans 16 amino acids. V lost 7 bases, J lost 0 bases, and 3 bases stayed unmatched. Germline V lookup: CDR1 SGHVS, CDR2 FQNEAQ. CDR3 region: CASKGLAGSSYNEQFF. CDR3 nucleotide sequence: TGTGCCAGCAAGGGACTAGCGGGAAGCTCCTACAATGAGCAGTTCTTC.

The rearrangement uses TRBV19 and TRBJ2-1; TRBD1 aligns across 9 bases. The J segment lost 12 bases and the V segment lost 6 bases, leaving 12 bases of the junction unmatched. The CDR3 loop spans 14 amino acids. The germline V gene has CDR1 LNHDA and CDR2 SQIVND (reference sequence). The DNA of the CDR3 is TGTGCCAGTAGCACCGGGACAGGGAAGGTGGCGCAGTTCTTC. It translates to CASSTGTGKVAQFF.